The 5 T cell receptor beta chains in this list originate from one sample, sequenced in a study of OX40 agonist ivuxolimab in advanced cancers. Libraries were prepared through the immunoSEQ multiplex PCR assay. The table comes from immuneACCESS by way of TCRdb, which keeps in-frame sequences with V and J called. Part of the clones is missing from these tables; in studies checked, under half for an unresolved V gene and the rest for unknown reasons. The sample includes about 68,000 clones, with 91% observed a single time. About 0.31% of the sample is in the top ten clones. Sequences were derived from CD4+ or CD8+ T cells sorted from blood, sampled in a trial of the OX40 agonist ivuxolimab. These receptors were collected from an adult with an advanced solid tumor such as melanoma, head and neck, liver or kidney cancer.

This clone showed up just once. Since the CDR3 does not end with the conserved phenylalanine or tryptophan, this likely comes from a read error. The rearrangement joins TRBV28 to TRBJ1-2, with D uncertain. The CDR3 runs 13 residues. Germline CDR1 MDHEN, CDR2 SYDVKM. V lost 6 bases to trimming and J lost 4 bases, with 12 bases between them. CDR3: CASSPPLGYGYTL. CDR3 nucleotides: TGTGCCAGCAGCCCTCCACTAGGCTATGGCTACACCCTC.

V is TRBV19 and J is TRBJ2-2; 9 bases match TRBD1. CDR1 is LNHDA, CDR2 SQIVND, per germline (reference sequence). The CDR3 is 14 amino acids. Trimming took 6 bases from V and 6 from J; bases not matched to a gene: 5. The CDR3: CASRGTGFAGELFF. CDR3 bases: TGTGCCAGTAGAGGGACAGGGTTTGCCGGGGAGCTGTTTTTT. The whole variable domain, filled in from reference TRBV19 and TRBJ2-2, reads DGGITQSPKYLFRKEGQNVTLSCEQNLNHDAMYWYRQDPGQGLRLIYYSQIVNDFQKGDIAEGYSVSREKKESFPLTVTSAQKNPTAFYLCASRGTGFAGELFFGEGSRLTVL.

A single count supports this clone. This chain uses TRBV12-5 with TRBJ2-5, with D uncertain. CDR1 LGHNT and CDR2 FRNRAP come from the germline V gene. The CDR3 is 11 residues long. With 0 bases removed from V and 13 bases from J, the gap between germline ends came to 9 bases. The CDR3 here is CASGLVRPRYF. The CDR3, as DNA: TGTGCTAGTGGTTTGGTCCGGCCTCGGTACTTC.

The DNA for the CDR3 is TGTGCCAGCAGCTTCCTAGGGACTAGGAATACCTACAATGAGCAGTTCTTC. Translating gives CASSFLGTRNTYNEQFF. The V and J genes are TRBV11-2 and TRBJ2-1; 8 bases match TRBD2. This CDR3 region has 17 residues. Germline trimming cut 3 bases from V and 2 bases from J; bases unmatched to any gene: 9. Germline V gives CDR1 SGHAT, CDR2 FQNNGV.

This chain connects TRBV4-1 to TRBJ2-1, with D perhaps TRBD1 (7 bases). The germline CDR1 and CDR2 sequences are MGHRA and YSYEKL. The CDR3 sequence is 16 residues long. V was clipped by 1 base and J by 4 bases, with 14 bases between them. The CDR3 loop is CASSQGLAGGYNEQFF. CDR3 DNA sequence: TGCGCCAGCAGCCAAGGGCTGGCAGGGGGGTACAATGAGCAGTTCTTC.